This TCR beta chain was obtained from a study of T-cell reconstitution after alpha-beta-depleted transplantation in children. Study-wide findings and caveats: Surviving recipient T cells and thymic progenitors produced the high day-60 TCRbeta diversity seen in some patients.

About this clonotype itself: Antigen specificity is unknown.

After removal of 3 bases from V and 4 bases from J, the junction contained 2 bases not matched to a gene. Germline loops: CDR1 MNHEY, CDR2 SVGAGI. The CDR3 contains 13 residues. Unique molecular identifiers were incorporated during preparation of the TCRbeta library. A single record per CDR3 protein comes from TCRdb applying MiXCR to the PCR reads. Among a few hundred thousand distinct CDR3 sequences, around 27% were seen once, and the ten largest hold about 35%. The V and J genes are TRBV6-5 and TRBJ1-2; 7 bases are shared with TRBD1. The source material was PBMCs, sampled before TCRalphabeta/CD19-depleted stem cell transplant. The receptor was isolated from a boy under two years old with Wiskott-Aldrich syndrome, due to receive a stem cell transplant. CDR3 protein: CASSYRQGYGYTF. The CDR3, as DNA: TGTGCCAGCAGTTATAGACAGGGCTATGGCTACACCTTC.